These T cell receptor beta chains were read from a single sample in a study of patients and donors after allogeneic stem cell transplantation. TCRdb re-called the RT-PCR reads with MiXCR, one entry per CDR3 protein. Of about 150,000 distinct CDR3 sequences listed, approximately 37% are singletons. The sample was blood, either unsorted or a sorted T cell fraction (not recorded which). These receptors came from a human donor who was either an allogeneic HSCT recipient or a stem cell or donor lymphocyte infusion donor (not recorded which). It is not recorded whose cells these are; they may come from a transplant donor. Each CDR3 is given with its conserved first and last residue. Fields, in order: D gene, J gene, V gene, CDR3 protein. The D gene is left open where the match is weak.

>NA|TRBJ2-7|TRBV9
CASSVAGDYEQYF
>NA|TRBJ2-2|TRBV7-9
CASSNNRLGRVDTGELFF
>NA|TRBJ2-7|TRBV6-5
CASSYSYAQGSYEQYF
>NA|TRBJ1-1|TRBV3-1
CASSQDSGRVGAEAFF
>NA|TRBJ2-3|TRBV7-2
CASSLGRDSDTQYF
>NA|TRBJ1-1|TRBV6-5
CASSLLGENTEAFF
>TRBD2|TRBJ2-1|TRBV20-1
CSARTSGGMTYNEQFF
>NA|TRBJ1-1|TRBV6-5
CASGPGGNTEAFF
>TRBD1|TRBJ1-5|TRBV6-5
CASRNRGPNQPQHF
>NA|TRBJ2-2|TRBV20-1
CSAMEGANTGELFF
>NA|TRBJ1-4|TRBV7-6
CASSSLNEKLFF
>TRBD1|TRBJ1-3|TRBV15
CATSDISAGGYGNTIYF
>NA|TRBJ1-2|TRBV12-3/TRBV12-4
CASSLIGREYGYTF
>NA|TRBJ2-2|TRBV7-6
CASSLDDMAASTGELFF
>NA|TRBJ1-2|TRBV13
CASSSLQANYGYTF
>NA|TRBJ2-3|TRBV5-5
CASASLSGGTDTQYF
>NA|TRBJ2-7|TRBV7-9
CASSLMSYEQYF
>NA|TRBJ1-5|TRBV7-9
CASSFQESPNQPQHF
>NA|TRBJ1-2|TRBV7-9
CASSLVRDTYGYTF
>NA|TRBJ1-5|TRBV27
CASGPGRGNQPQHF
>NA|TRBJ1-5|TRBV20-1
CSASSAGRNSNQPQHF
>NA|TRBJ1-1|TRBV9
CASSQRHSPTEAFF
>NA|TRBJ1-1|TRBV10-3
CAISDLPGGNTEAFF
>TRBD1|TRBJ1-5|TRBV7-2
CASSLGQGVDQPQHF
>TRBD2|TRBJ2-3|TRBV6-2/TRBV6-3
CASSHPSGTQYF
>NA|TRBJ2-3|TRBV24-1
CATSDSAGAFTDTQYF
>TRBD1|TRBJ1-1|TRBV7-2
CASSPQGQGLNTEAFF
>NA|TRBJ2-5|TRBV12-3/TRBV12-4
CASSPGETQYF